What follows describes a single T cell receptor beta chain. The CDR3 spans 12 residues. Trimming removed 5 bases from V and 5 bases from J, with 9 bases in between. The germline V gene has CDR1 SGHVS and CDR2 FNYEAQ. These data come from a study of blood T cell repertoires in COVID-19. As for the study in general: Acute and convalescent COVID-19 specimens originated in the United States, Italy and Spain. The cDNA or gDNA used as material had been derived from T cells, B-cell-depleted T cells, or PBMCs.

As originally analysed: Nucleated cell number was recorded as an estimate derived from reference gene primer amplification. Only in-frame clones appear in the TCRdb table, and some are missing; sequencing was by immunoSEQ multiplex PCR. That table supplies the V and J calls and clone size; D and trimming were determined from the DNA. The repertoire includes roughly 300,000 clones, about 82% of them detected once, and just over 7% sits in the top ten. The chain employs TRBV7-6 and TRBJ1-1, with D perhaps TRBD1 (5 bases). The sample comprised peripheral blood. This clonotype was sampled from a human donor in a cohort sampled during active COVID-19. The CDR3 region is CASSDRSTEAFF. The CDR3 DNA is TGTGCCAGCAGCGACAGAAGTACTGAAGCTTTCTTT.